This note documents a single T cell receptor beta chain sequence. This sample was taken from a study of blood T cell repertoires in COVID-19. Study information: From the United States, Italy and Spain came samples of acute and convalescent COVID-19.

In the study's own analysis: Estimation of nucleated cell counts was performed using reference gene primer amplification. Libraries were prepared by immunoSEQ multiplex PCR; TCRdb keeps only in-frame clonotypes and omits some of them. The D gene and trimming were derived from the DNA, and the V and J assignments and clone size from that table. This sample has approximately 40,000 clones, with roughly 84% found just once. The receptor was isolated from a human donor in a cohort sampled during active COVID-19. Sample: peripheral blood.

This CDR3 reads CASSLGGSGGSDTQYF. DNA for the CDR3: TGCGCCAGCAGCTTGGGTGGTAGCGGGGGTTCAGATACGCAGTATTTT. The chain couples TRBV5-1 to TRBJ2-3, with 9 bases that match TRBD2. V lost 0 bases to trimming and J lost 4 bases; unmatched junction nucleotides: 6. The CDR3 totals 16 residues. Germline V gene lookup returns CDR1 SGHRS and CDR2 YFSETQ. Filled out from reference TRBV5-1 and TRBJ2-3, the complete variable domain reads KAGVTQTPRYLIKTRGQQVTLSCSPISGHRSVSWYQQTPGQGLQFLFEYFSETQRNKGNFPGRFSGRQFSNSRSEMNVSTLELGDSALYLCASSLGGSGGSDTQYFGPGTRLTVL.